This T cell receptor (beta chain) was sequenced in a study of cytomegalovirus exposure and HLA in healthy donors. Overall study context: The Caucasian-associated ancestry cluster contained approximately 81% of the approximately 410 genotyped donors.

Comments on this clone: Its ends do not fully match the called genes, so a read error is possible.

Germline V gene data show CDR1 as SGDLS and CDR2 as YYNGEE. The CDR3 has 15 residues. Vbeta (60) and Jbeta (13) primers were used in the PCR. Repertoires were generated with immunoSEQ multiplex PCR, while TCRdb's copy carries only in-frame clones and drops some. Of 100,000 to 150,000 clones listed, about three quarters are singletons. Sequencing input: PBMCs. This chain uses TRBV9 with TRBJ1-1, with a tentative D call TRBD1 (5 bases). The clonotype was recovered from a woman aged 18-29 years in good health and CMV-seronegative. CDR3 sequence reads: CASSVFGGVKTEAFF. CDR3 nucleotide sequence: TGTGCCAGCAGCGTTTTCGGGGGGGTGAAAACTGAAGCTTTCTTT.